The T cell receptor (beta chain) described here comes from a study of control samples from healthy donors and cancer patients. Measured with immunoSEQ multiplex PCR; TCRdb has only the in-frame clones, and not every one. Counted here are some 200,000 clones, over 80% occurring once; the ten biggest clones make up more than 1.1%. This CDR3 is 15 amino acids long. Germline V lookup: CDR1 SNHLY, CDR2 FYNNEI. The germline V and J ends were trimmed by 6 bases and 7 bases, with 19 bases remaining between them. The TCR sequence derives from a man aged 18 to 29 in good health. Sequencing was done on a sample of blood. The genes are TRBV2 and TRBJ2-1; a weak D match, TRBD2 (6 bases). This CDR3 is CASRTLGGSGNEQFF. Written as DNA, the CDR3 is TGTGCCAGCAGGACCTTGGGGGGTAGTGGAAATGAGCAGTTCTTC. Complete variable domain (other parts from reference TRBV2 and TRBJ2-1): EPEVTQTPSHQVTQMGQEVILRCVPISNHLYFYWYRQILGQKVEFLVSFYNNEISEKSEIFDDQFSVERPDGSNFTLKIRSTKLEDSAMYFCASRTLGGSGNEQFFGPGTRLTVL.